A single sample gave rise to the 30 T cell receptor beta chains below, sequenced in a study of identifying expanded T cells in peripheral blood. Sequencing used immunoSEQ multiplex PCR; TCRdb keeps in-frame clones, though not all of them. There are some 90,000 clones in the sample; roughly 91% occur only once, and around 20% lies in the top ten. Sequenced input: blood. The receptors here all came from a person aged 18 to 70 in good health.

V and J are TRBV28 and TRBJ2-7; D gene uncertain. Trimming took off 3 bases at V and 2 bases at J, with 5 bases between the two ends. The CDR3 runs to 12 residues. Germline CDR1 MDHEN, CDR2 SYDVKM. CDR3 loop: CASSFSPYEQYF. The CDR3 DNA sequence: TGTGCCAGCAGTTTCAGTCCCTACGAGCAGTACTTC.

The chain has TRBV20-1 and TRBJ2-5; D gene unclear. V was trimmed by 3 bases and J by 5 bases, leaving 7 bases between them. CDR3 length equals 11 residues. Per germline, CDR1 DFQATT and CDR2 SNEGSKA (reference sequence). In DNA, the CDR3 is TGCAGTGCTAGGGATTCGGAGACCCAGTACTTC. It is translated as CSARDSETQYF.

V is TRBV5-1 and J is TRBJ2-6; the D gene is possibly TRBD1 (5 bases). The CDR3 is 16 residues long. The V gene's germline CDR1 is SGHRS and CDR2 YFSETQ. V lost 4 bases and J 0 bases, leaving 11 bases between the germline ends. CDR3 DNA sequence: TGCGCCAGCAGCGTAGGACAAATCTCTGGGGCCAACGTCCTGACTTTC. This gives the protein CASSVGQISGANVLTF.

This clone has only one observation. V is TRBV28 and J is TRBJ1-5, with TRBD1 matching 10 bases. J lost 0 bases, V lost 4 bases, and 6 bases had no gene match. The CDR3 has 17 amino acids. Germline-derived CDR1 and CDR2 are MDHEN and SYDVKM. The CDR3: CASSSWTGGGSNQPQHF. The CDR3 DNA sequence: TGTGCCAGCAGTTCCTGGACAGGGGGGGGTAGCAATCAGCCCCAGCATTTT.

V is TRBV7-9 and J is TRBJ1-1; weak D call: TRBD1 (5 bases). The CDR3 is 13 residues long. Germline V gene lookup returns CDR1 SEHNR and CDR2 FQNEAQ (reference sequence). The V end was cut by 4 bases, the J end by 8 bases, with 14 bases between. CDR3: CASSSTERREAFF. In DNA form, the CDR3 reads TGTGCCAGCAGCTCGACAGAGCGGAGAGAAGCTTTCTTT.

This chain connects TRBV10-3 to TRBJ2-7; 7 nucleotides agree with TRBD1. In germline, CDR1 is ENHRY, CDR2 SYGVKD. J was trimmed by 5 bases and V by 1 base; bases with no gene match: 17. The length of the CDR3 is 18 residues. The CDR3 coding sequence is TGTGCCATCAGTGAGTATAGGGGCCAACAGACAGGGATCCACGAGCAGTACTTC. This sequence encodes CAISEYRGQQTGIHEQYF.

This CDR3 reads CASSYALGPSYEQYF. In DNA, the CDR3 is TGTGCCAGCAGTTACGCCCTGGGGCCGTCCTACGAGCAGTACTTC. V and J are TRBV6-5 and TRBJ2-7; D is possibly TRBD1 (5 bases). Trimming stripped 2 bases from V and 1 base from J, with 12 bases between. CDR1 MNHEY and CDR2 SVGAGI come from the germline V gene. The CDR3 is made up of 15 amino acids.

V and J are TRBV7-2 and TRBJ1-1; tentatively, D is TRBD1 (6 bases). This CDR3 region has 17 residues. Per the germline V gene, CDR1 is SGHTA and CDR2 is FQGNSA. Trimming shortened V by 5 bases and J by 2 bases, and 21 bases separated the two germline ends. CDR3 sequence (DNA): TGTGCCAGCAGCAGAGACGGGCGGGGGGCCGGAAACACTGAAGCTTTCTTT. Translated, it gives CASSRDGRGAGNTEAFF.

The gene calls are TRBV4-3 and TRBJ1-4; D call uncertain. The germline CDR1 and CDR2 sequences are LGHNA and YSLEER. The CDR3 sequence is 13 residues long. With 1 base removed from V and 7 bases from J, the gap between germline ends came to 7 bases. The CDR3 DNA reads as TGCGCCAGCAGCCAAGCAGGTGTTGAAAAACTGTTTTTT. Translation: CASSQAGVEKLFF.

CDR3 residues: CAWSVLRQGETQYF. The CDR3, as DNA: TGTGCCTGGAGTGTACTTAGACAGGGGGAGACCCAGTACTTC. The chain joins TRBV30 to TRBJ2-5, with 8 bases lining up with TRBD1. Trimming removed 0 bases from V and 5 bases from J; junction bases left unmatched: 5. The germline V gene encodes CDR1 GTSNPN and CDR2 SVGIG (reference sequence). CDR3 length equals 14 residues.

CDR3 sequence reads: CAISERTQETQYF. CDR3 DNA: TGTGCCATCAGTGAACGGACCCAAGAGACCCAGTACTTC. The genes are TRBV10-3 and TRBJ2-5; D is unclear. V lost 3 bases to trimming and J lost 1 base, with 6 bases between them. The CDR3 is 13 amino acids. Germline V CDR1 and CDR2: ENHRY, SYGVKD.

The CDR3 protein is CASSPPGMTWQFF. CDR3 bases: TGTGCCAGCTCACCACCCGGGATGACGTGGCAGTTCTTC. The genes are TRBV18 and TRBJ2-1, with a possible D match to TRBD2 (5 bases). CDR1 KGHSH and CDR2 LQKENI come from the germline V gene. The CDR3 length is 13 residues. V was shortened by 0 bases and J by 12 bases, with 12 bases between the two germline ends.

The chain links TRBV9 to TRBJ1-6; D not certain. CDR1 SGDLS and CDR2 YYNGEE come from the germline V gene. The CDR3 has 15 residues. V lost 2 bases, J lost 0 bases, and 6 bases lay in between. The CDR3 DNA reads as TGTGCCAGCAGCGTCGGCAGCTCCTATAATTCACCCCTCCACTTT. It yields the protein CASSVGSSYNSPLHF.

The chain is built from TRBV7-2 and TRBJ2-1, with D maybe TRBD1 (6 bases). The CDR3 has 13 residues. V lost 11 bases to trimming and J lost 7 bases, with 18 bases between them. CDR1 and CDR2 from the germline V gene are SGHTA and FQGNSA. Here the CDR3 reads CASGRGAQNEQFF. The CDR3 DNA reads as TGTGCCTCCGGCAGGGGCGCCCAGAATGAGCAGTTCTTC. The full variable domain, with the rest looked up from reference TRBV7-2 and TRBJ2-1, is GAGVSQSPSNKVTEKGKDVELRCDPISGHTALYWYRQSLGQGLEFLIYFQGNSAPDKSGLPSDRFSAERTGGSVSTLTIQRTQQEDSAVYLCASGRGAQNEQFFGPGTRLTVL.

The chain joins TRBV30 to TRBJ2-7, with a tentative D call TRBD1 (6 bases). CDR1 is GTSNPN, CDR2 SVGIG, per germline (reference sequence). This CDR3 comprises 13 residues. V dropped 4 bases and J dropped 2 bases, with 12 bases sitting between them. CDR3 coding DNA: TGTGCCTGGAACCGGGACATTGCCTACGAGCAGTACTTC. Its translation: CAWNRDIAYEQYF.

The genes are TRBV6-1 and TRBJ2-1, with D possibly TRBD1 on 6 matching bases. V shed 6 bases and J shed 4 bases, with 13 bases lying between them. The CDR3 totals 14 residues. From germline, CDR1 is MNHNS and CDR2 SASEGT. CDR3 amino acids: CASRQGNPYNEQFF. The CDR3 region has the DNA TGTGCCAGCAGACAGGGAAACCCTTACAATGAGCAGTTCTTC.

This rearrangement joins TRBV28 to TRBJ2-7; D perhaps matches TRBD2 (6 bases). Germline lookup yields CDR1 MDHEN and CDR2 SYDVKM. V was clipped by 2 bases and J by 3 bases, with 11 bases between them. This CDR3 is built from 14 residues. The CDR3 spells CASSLGGVGYEQYF. The CDR3 coding sequence is TGTGCCAGCAGTTTAGGAGGGGTCGGCTACGAGCAGTACTTC.

The CDR3 region is CSVPGVRGYGYTF. The CDR3 coding sequence is TGCAGCGTCCCAGGGGTACGGGGCTATGGCTACACCTTC. The rearrangement uses TRBV29-1 and TRBJ1-2; D is possibly TRBD1 (6 bases). V was cut by 6 bases and J by 4 bases, with 15 bases left in between. The germline CDR1 and CDR2 sequences are SQVTM and ANQGSEA. This CDR3 is built from 13 residues.

V usage is TRBV9 and J usage is TRBJ2-7, with 7 bases that match TRBD2. The CDR3 covers 15 residues. V lost 4 bases, J lost 6 bases, and 13 bases stayed unmatched. CDR1 and CDR2 (germline): SGDLS, YYNGEE. The CDR3 region has the DNA TGTGCCAGCAGCCCACCCAGGAGCGGGGTCGGCGAGCAGTACTTC. Its protein product is CASSPPRSGVGEQYF. Full variable domain (remainder filled in from reference TRBV9 and TRBJ2-7): DSGVTQTPKHLITATGQRVTLRCSPRSGDLSVYWYQQSLDQGLQFLIQYYNGEERAKGNILERFSAQQFPDLHSELNLSSLELGDSALYFCASSPPRSGVGEQYFGPGTRLTVT.

The chain carries TRBV18 and TRBJ2-7, with D tentatively TRBD1 (6 bases). Germline V gives CDR1 KGHSH, CDR2 LQKENI. Trimming removed 2 bases at V and 3 bases at J, with 23 bases between. The CDR3 has 18 residues. CDR3 in DNA: TGTGCCAGCTCACCATCCCCTTCCGAGGGGGACGGCCGCTACGAGCAGTACTTC. It yields the protein CASSPSPSEGDGRYEQYF.

This clone was seen only a few times. The chain is built from TRBV18 and TRBJ2-7; D possibly corresponds to TRBD2 (6 bases). Germline CDR1 KGHSH, CDR2 LQKENI. The V end lost 2 bases, the J end lost 0 bases, and 11 bases lay between the germline ends. This CDR3 has 15 amino acids. CDR3 in amino acids: CASSPLAGSSYEQYF. CDR3 bases: TGTGCCAGCTCACCATTGGCCGGGAGCTCCTACGAGCAGTACTTC.

This rearrangement joins TRBV5-1 to TRBJ2-3, with D possibly being TRBD2 (5 bases). Germline V lookup: CDR1 SGHRS, CDR2 YFSETQ. Between the trimmed V and J ends, which lost 6 bases and 6 bases, there was a span of 14 bases. The CDR3 runs to 13 residues. This chain's CDR3 is CASNMDFGDTQYF. Written as DNA, the CDR3 is TGCGCCAGCAACATGGACTTCGGGGATACGCAGTATTTT.

In its sample, this clone was seen once. The chain's CDR3 is CASSLFGTEDLEQYF. In nucleotides, the CDR3 is TGTGCCAGCAGCTTATTCGGGACCGAAGACCTCGAGCAGTACTTC. The rearrangement joins TRBV7-9 to TRBJ2-7; the D call may be TRBD1 or TRBD2 (5 bases each). The V gene's germline CDR1 is SEHNR and CDR2 FQNEAQ (reference sequence). CDR3 length: 15 amino acids. With 2 bases removed from V and 6 bases from J, the gap between germline ends came to 17 bases.

This sequence joins TRBV5-1 and TRBJ2-5, with 10 bases that match TRBD1. V shed 2 bases, J shed 1 base, and the junction held 2 bases outside the gene matches. The germline CDR1 and CDR2 sequences are SGHRS and YFSETQ. The CDR3 loop spans 15 amino acids. The CDR3 reads CASSFGTGVQETQYF. The CDR3 coding sequence is TGCGCCAGCAGCTTCGGGACAGGGGTCCAAGAGACCCAGTACTTC.

This chain uses TRBV6-5 with TRBJ2-5; TRBD2 matches at 8 bases. Looked up from germline, CDR1 is MNHEY and CDR2 is SVGAGI. V gave up 8 bases and J gave up 4 bases; unmatched junction bases: 3. This CDR3 is 12 amino acids long. DNA for the CDR3: TGTGCCAGCGCCGGGGGGGGAGAGACCCAGTACTTC. This sequence encodes CASAGGGETQYF.

The table lists this clone with a few counts. The chain uses TRBV5-6 and TRBJ2-7, with D possibly matching TRBD1 (5 bases). The CDR3 sequence is 14 residues long. Germline loops: CDR1 SGHDT, CDR2 YYEEEE. V was shortened by 5 bases and J by 1 base, with 13 bases between the two germline ends. The CDR3 loop is CASRGQGASYEQYF. CDR3 in DNA: TGTGCCAGCAGGGGGCAGGGCGCATCCTACGAGCAGTACTTC.

The rearrangement joins TRBV7-9 to TRBJ1-1; a possible D gene is TRBD1 (5 bases). Trimming took off 4 bases at V and 1 base at J, with 10 bases between the two ends. This CDR3 contains 14 residues. From germline, CDR1 is SEHNR and CDR2 FQNEAQ (reference sequence). CDR3 loop: CASSSDRQNTEAFF. The CDR3 DNA reads TGTGCCAGCAGCTCCGACAGACAGAACACTGAAGCTTTCTTT. The full variable domain, with the rest looked up from reference TRBV7-9 and TRBJ1-1, is DTGVSQNPRHKITKRGQNVTFRCDPISEHNRLYWYRQTLGQGPEFLTYFQNEAQLEKSRLLSDRFSAERPKGSFSTLEIQRTEQGDSAMYLCASSSDRQNTEAFFGQGTRLTVV.

The chain joins TRBV27 to TRBJ1-6, with D unresolved. Germline lookup yields CDR1 MNHEY and CDR2 SMNVEV (reference sequence). This CDR3 region has 15 residues. Trimming shortened V by 2 bases and J by 8 bases, and 13 bases separated the two germline ends. CDR3 region: CASSLRAVPDSPLHF. The CDR3, as DNA: TGTGCCAGCAGTTTAAGGGCGGTCCCGGATTCACCCCTCCACTTT.

This chain links TRBV6-5 with TRBJ1-1; D not resolved. The ends were cut back, 7 bases at V and 7 bases at J, with 19 bases in the middle. This CDR3 has 14 residues. Germline CDR1 and CDR2: MNHEY and SVGAGI. CDR3 sequence reads: CASKQLSGFYEAFF. Here the CDR3 DNA reads TGTGCCAGCAAGCAGTTATCGGGCTTTTATGAAGCTTTCTTT.

This rearrangement joins TRBV4-1 to TRBJ2-7; 9 bases are shared with TRBD2. Trimming at V came to 1 base and at J to 7 bases, leaving 11 bases not matched to a gene. There are 16 residues in the CDR3. Germline assignment: CDR1 MGHRA and CDR2 YSYEKL. The CDR3 spells CASSQASLAGRTEQYF. The CDR3 nucleotides read TGCGCCAGCAGCCAAGCATCTCTAGCGGGGAGAACAGAGCAGTACTTC.